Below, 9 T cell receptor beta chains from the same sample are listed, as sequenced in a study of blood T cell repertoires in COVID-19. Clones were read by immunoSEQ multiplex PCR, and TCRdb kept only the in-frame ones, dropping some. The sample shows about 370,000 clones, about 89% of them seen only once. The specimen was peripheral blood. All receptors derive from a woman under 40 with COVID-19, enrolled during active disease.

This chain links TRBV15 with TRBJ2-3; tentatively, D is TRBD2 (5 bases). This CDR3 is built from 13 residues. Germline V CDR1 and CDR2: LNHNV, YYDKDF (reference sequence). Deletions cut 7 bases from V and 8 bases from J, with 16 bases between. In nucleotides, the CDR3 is TGTGCCACCACGGAAGGTCCCCGGGGTACGCAGTATTTT. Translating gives CATTEGPRGTQYF. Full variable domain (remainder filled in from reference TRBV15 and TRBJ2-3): DAMVIQNPRYQVTQFGKPVTLSCSQTLNHNVMYWYQQKSSQAPKLLFHYYDKDFNNEADTPDNFQSRRPNTSFCFLDIRSPGLGDTAMYLCATTEGPRGTQYFGPGTRLTVL.

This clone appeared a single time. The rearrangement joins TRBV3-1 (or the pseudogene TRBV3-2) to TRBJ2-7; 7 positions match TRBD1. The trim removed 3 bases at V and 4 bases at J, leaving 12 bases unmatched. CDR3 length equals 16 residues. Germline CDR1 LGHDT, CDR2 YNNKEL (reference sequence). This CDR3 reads CASSHPEMGQYYEQYV. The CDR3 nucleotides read TGTGCCAGCAGCCACCCGGAGATGGGACAGTATTACGAGCAGTACGTC.

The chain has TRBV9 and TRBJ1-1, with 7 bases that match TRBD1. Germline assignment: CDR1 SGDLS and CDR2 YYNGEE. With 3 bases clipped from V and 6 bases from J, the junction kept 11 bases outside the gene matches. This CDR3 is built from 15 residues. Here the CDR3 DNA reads TGTGCCAGCAGCGCGACGACAGGGAAGGGGTCTGAAGCTTTCTTT. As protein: CASSATTGKGSEAFF.

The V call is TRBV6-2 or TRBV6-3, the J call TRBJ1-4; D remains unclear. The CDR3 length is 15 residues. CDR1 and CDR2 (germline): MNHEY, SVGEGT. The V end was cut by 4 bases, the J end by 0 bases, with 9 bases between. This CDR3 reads CASSSRHPTNEKLFF. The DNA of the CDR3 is TGTGCCAGCAGTTCAAGACACCCAACTAATGAAAAACTGTTTTTT.

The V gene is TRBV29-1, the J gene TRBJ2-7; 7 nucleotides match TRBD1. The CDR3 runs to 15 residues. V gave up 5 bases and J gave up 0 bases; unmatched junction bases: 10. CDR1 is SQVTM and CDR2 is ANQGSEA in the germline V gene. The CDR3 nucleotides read TGCAGCGTTCCAAAGACCGGGACAGACTCCTACGAGCAGTACTTC. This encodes CSVPKTGTDSYEQYF.

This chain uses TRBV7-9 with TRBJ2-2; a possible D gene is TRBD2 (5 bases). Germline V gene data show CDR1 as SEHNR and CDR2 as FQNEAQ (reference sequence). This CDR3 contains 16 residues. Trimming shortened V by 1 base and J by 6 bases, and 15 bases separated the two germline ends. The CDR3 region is CASSLVASLDPGELFF. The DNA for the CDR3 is TGTGCCAGCAGCTTAGTGGCTAGCTTGGACCCCGGGGAGCTGTTTTTT. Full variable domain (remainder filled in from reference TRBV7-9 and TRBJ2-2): DTGVSQNPRHKITKRGQNVTFRCDPISEHNRLYWYRQTLGQGPEFLTYFQNEAQLEKSRLLSDRFSAERPKGSFSTLEIQRTEQGDSAMYLCASSLVASLDPGELFFGEGSRLTVL.

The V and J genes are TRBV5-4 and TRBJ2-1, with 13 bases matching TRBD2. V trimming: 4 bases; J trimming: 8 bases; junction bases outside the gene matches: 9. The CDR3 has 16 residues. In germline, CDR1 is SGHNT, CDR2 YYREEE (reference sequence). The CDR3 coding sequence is TGTGCCAGCAGCCCCGGCGGGACTAGCGGGGCGCATGAGCAGTTCTTC. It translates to CASSPGGTSGAHEQFF. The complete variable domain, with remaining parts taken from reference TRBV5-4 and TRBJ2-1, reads ETGVTQSPTHLIKTRGQQVTLRCSSQSGHNTVSWYQQALGQGPQFIFQYYREEENGRGNFPPRFSGLQFPNYSSELNVNALELDDSALYLCASSPGGTSGAHEQFFGPGTRLTVL.

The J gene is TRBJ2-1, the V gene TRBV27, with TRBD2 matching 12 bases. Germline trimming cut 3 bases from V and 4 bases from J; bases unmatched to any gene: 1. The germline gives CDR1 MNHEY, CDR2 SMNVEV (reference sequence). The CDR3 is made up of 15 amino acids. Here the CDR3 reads CASSFGLAGYNEQFF. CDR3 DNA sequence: TGTGCCAGCAGTTTTGGACTAGCGGGATACAATGAGCAGTTCTTC.

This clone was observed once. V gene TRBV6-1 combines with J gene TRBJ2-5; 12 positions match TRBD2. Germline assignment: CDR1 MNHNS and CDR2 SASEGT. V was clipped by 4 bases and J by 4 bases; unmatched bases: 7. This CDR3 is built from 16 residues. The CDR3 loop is CASSVSSGGAGETQYF. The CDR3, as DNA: TGTGCCAGCAGTGTCTCTAGCGGGGGGGCTGGAGAGACCCAGTACTTC.